This TCR beta chain was sequenced in a study of human T cells and chemical hapten exposure. Under the authors' procedure: Individual samples carried between 23,224 and 690,600 TCRs, with more than 95,000 as the median. TCRdb called the RACE reads again in MiXCR, with one record for every CDR3 protein. Here the V and J calls rest on TCRdb's processing, not on the authors' analysis. The sample comprises approximately 50,000 distinct CDR3 sequences, 11% of which are singletons, and roughly 4% rests with the top ten. Germline loops: CDR1 LGHNA, CDR2 YSLEER. The length of the CDR3 is 15 residues. The V gene end was trimmed by 1 base and the J gene end by 2 bases; junction bases not matched to a gene: 2. Documented time point: pre-sensitization, week 0. As to treatment: therapeutic diphenylcyclopropenone sensitization with weekly scalp DPC. People who gave samples had alopecia, were 18 to 70 years old, and were suitable for DPC.

The chain recombines TRBV4-3 with TRBJ2-5; TRBD2 matches at 9 bases. Sample: whole blood, taken in connection with sensitization to the hapten diphenylcyclopropenone (DPC). This receptor was obtained from a woman in her thirties or forties with alopecia areata. Some clones in this sample may be carry-over from other donors' samples. The CDR3: CASSQALAGQETQYF. The CDR3 DNA reads TGCGCCAGCAGCCAAGCCCTAGCGGGACAAGAGACCCAGTACTTC.